This T cell receptor (beta chain) is from a study of T-cell reconstitution after alpha-beta-depleted transplantation in children. Library preparation (for TCRbeta) was performed with unique molecular identifiers. TCRdb re-called the PCR reads with MiXCR, one entry per CDR3 protein. The table records 700,000 to 950,000 distinct CDR3 sequences, approximately 15% of them present only once. This sample comprised PBMCs, mostly from graft donor cells, obtained 360 days after TCRalphabeta/CD19-depleted stem cell transplant. This clonotype was obtained from a male patient between 5 and 17 years old who had a stem cell transplant for acute lymphoblastic leukemia, so the T cells may come from the graft donor.

CDR3 protein: CASSQKYFTQYF. For the CDR3, the DNA is TGTGCCAGCAGCCAGAAGTACTTTACGCAGTATTTT. This rearrangement joins TRBV14 to TRBJ2-3; no firm D call. The V and J ends lost 3 bases and 8 bases respectively, with 9 bases between them. Germline CDR1 and CDR2: SGHDN and FVKESK. This CDR3 is 12 amino acids long.